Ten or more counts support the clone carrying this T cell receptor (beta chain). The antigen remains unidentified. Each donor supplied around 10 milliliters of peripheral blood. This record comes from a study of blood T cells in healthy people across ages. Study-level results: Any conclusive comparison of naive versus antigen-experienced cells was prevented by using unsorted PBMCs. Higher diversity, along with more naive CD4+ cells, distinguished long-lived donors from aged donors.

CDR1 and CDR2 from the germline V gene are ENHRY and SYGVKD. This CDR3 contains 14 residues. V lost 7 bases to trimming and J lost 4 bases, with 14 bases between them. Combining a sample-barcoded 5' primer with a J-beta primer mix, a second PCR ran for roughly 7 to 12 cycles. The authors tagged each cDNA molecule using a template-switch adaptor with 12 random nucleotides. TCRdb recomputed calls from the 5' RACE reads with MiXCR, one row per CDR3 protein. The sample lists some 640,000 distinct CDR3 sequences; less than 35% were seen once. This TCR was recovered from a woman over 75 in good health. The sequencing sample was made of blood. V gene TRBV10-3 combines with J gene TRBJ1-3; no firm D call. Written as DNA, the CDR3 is TGTGCCATCAAGCCAACTGGGTCGGGAAACACCATATATTTT. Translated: CAIKPTGSGNTIYF.